A selection of T cell receptor beta chains follows, all from one sample in a study of T cells in Graves' hyperthyroidism and ophthalmopathy. A single record per CDR3 protein comes from TCRdb applying MiXCR to the multiplex PCR reads. The table includes 600,000 to 850,000 distinct CDR3 sequences, 18% detected once. The source material was blood. These receptors were obtained from a woman aged 50 to 60 with Graves' hyperthyroidism that later progressed to Graves' ophthalmopathy. CDR3s include the opening cysteine and the closing phenylalanine or tryptophan. The order of the fields is J gene, V gene, clone size, CDR3 protein. Part of the rows lack a size; the others show once, few, many or a class for expanded clones.

j_gene: TRBJ1-3; v_gene: TRBV2; abundance: few; CDR3aa: CASSELPTGKRGNTIYF
j_gene: TRBJ2-1; v_gene: TRBV5-1; abundance: .; CDR3aa: CASSLGQVIYNEQFF
j_gene: TRBJ1-2; v_gene: TRBV7-9; abundance: .; CDR3aa: CASSPLGRDGYTF
j_gene: TRBJ1-1; v_gene: TRBV20-1; abundance: once; CDR3aa: CSARDYRGGNTEAFF
j_gene: TRBJ2-2; v_gene: TRBV18; abundance: .; CDR3aa: CASSPPSSGVFTGELFF
j_gene: TRBJ1-1; v_gene: TRBV10-3; abundance: many; CDR3aa: CAIWDRETEAFF
j_gene: TRBJ1-5; v_gene: TRBV19; abundance: few; CDR3aa: CASSTARRGSGQPQHF
j_gene: TRBJ2-5; v_gene: TRBV5-1; abundance: .; CDR3aa: CASSYSTGGFAETQYF
j_gene: TRBJ1-4; v_gene: TRBV6-1; abundance: .; CDR3aa: CASSNTGGGEKLFF
j_gene: TRBJ1-5; v_gene: TRBV7-9; abundance: many; CDR3aa: CASSLGPGGGNQPQHF
j_gene: TRBJ2-2; v_gene: TRBV6-5; abundance: few; CDR3aa: CASSSPTSGVTTGELFF
j_gene: TRBJ1-1; v_gene: TRBV7-6; abundance: few; CDR3aa: CASSRDRGANTEAFF
j_gene: TRBJ2-3; v_gene: TRBV5-1; abundance: many; CDR3aa: CASSLEPLAGGRRDTQYF
j_gene: TRBJ2-3; v_gene: TRBV6-1; abundance: .; CDR3aa: CASSLRTGALPDTQYF
j_gene: TRBJ2-3; v_gene: TRBV5-1; abundance: .; CDR3aa: CASSFERDTQYF
j_gene: TRBJ1-2; v_gene: TRBV6-5; abundance: many; CDR3aa: CASSYSNRNYGYTF
j_gene: TRBJ2-1; v_gene: TRBV7-8; abundance: many; CDR3aa: CASSLRSFTYNEQFF
j_gene: TRBJ2-1; v_gene: TRBV7-6; abundance: .; CDR3aa: CASSLGASGGARNEQFF
j_gene: TRBJ2-3; v_gene: TRBV6-2/TRBV6-3; abundance: .; CDR3aa: CASSALAGGVTDTQYF
j_gene: TRBJ2-3; v_gene: TRBV5-1; abundance: many; CDR3aa: CASSLEGHHVFTDTQYF
j_gene: TRBJ2-7; v_gene: TRBV20-1; abundance: .; CDR3aa: CSAGATTSSYEQYF
j_gene: TRBJ2-2; v_gene: TRBV30; abundance: many; CDR3aa: CAWTGLAGTGELFF
j_gene: TRBJ1-2; v_gene: TRBV6-1; abundance: few; CDR3aa: CASTPGQNYGYTF
j_gene: TRBJ1-2; v_gene: TRBV7-9; abundance: .; CDR3aa: CASSFEGSNGYTF
j_gene: TRBJ1-5; v_gene: TRBV13; abundance: many; CDR3aa: CASSLYGNQPQHF
j_gene: TRBJ1-2; v_gene: TRBV20-1; abundance: .; CDR3aa: CSAPPAGRTYGYTF
j_gene: TRBJ2-3; v_gene: TRBV20-1; abundance: many; CDR3aa: CSASFAGTQYF
j_gene: TRBJ2-3; v_gene: TRBV3-1; abundance: many; CDR3aa: CASSQDWRTDTQYF
j_gene: TRBJ2-4; v_gene: TRBV11-2; abundance: .; CDR3aa: CASSTEGWIQYF
j_gene: TRBJ1-1; v_gene: TRBV5-1; abundance: many; CDR3aa: CASSSSQDLSTEAFF
j_gene: TRBJ1-2; v_gene: TRBV5-8; abundance: .; CDR3aa: CASTLSTALYGYTF
j_gene: TRBJ1-5; v_gene: TRBV19; abundance: .; CDR3aa: CASSIARRSNQPQHF
j_gene: TRBJ1-2; v_gene: TRBV28; abundance: .; CDR3aa: CASSPRGGRRGYTF
j_gene: TRBJ1-5; v_gene: TRBV9; abundance: .; CDR3aa: CASSDTGGGQPQHF